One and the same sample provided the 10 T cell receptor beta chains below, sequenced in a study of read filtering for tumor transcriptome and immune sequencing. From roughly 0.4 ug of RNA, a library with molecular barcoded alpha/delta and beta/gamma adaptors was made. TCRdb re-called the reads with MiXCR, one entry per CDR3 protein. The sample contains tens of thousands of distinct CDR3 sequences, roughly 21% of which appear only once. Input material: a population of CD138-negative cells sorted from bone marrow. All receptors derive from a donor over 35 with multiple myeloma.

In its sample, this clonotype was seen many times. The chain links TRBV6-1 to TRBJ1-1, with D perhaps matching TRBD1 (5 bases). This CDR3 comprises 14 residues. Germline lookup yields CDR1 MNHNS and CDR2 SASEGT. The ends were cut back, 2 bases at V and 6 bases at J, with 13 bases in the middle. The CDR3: CASSELGDVSEAFF. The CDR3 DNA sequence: TGTGCCAGCAGTGAATTGGGGGACGTTTCTGAAGCTTTCTTT.

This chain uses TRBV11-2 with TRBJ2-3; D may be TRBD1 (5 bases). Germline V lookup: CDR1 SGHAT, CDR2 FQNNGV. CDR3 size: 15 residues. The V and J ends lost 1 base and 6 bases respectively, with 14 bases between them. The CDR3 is CASSLGGRVRDTQYF. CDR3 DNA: TGTGCCAGCAGCTTAGGGGGCAGGGTCAGGGATACGCAGTATTTT.

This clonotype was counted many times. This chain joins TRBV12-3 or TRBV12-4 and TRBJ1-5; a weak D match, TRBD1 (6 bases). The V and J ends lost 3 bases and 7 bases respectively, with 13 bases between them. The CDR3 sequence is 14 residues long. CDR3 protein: CASSLKRGYQPQHF. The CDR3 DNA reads TGTGCCAGCAGTTTGAAAAGGGGGTACCAGCCCCAGCATTTT.

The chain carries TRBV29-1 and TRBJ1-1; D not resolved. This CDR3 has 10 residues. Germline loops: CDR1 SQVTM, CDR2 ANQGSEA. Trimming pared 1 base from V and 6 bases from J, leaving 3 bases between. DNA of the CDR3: TGCAGCGTTGAAGTCGCTGAAGCTTTCTTT. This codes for CSVEVAEAFF.

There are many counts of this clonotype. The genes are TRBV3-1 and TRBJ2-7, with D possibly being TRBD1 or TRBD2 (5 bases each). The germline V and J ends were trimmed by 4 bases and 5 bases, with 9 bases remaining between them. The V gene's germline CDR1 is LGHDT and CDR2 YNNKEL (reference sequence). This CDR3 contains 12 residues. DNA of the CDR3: TGTGCCAGCAGCCGGGGACCCCACGAGCAGTACTTC. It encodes CASSRGPHEQYF.

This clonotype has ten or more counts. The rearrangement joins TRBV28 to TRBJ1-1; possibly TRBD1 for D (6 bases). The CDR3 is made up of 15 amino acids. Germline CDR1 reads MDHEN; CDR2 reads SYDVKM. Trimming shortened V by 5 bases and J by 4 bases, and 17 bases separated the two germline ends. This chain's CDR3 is CASSLLGGGGTEAFF. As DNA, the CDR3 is TGTGCCAGCAGTCTCTTAGGGGGTGGTGGCACTGAAGCTTTCTTT.

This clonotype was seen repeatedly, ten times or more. The CDR3 bases are TGTGCCAGCAGCATCTCCCAGGGGGACGAGCAGTACTTC. This encodes CASSISQGDEQYF. This chain links TRBV7-3 with TRBJ2-7; 7 nucleotides line up with TRBD1. Germline V gene sequence: CDR1 SGHTA, CDR2 FQGTGA. CDR3 length: 13 residues. V shed 5 bases and J 5 bases; nucleotides not matched to a gene: 6.

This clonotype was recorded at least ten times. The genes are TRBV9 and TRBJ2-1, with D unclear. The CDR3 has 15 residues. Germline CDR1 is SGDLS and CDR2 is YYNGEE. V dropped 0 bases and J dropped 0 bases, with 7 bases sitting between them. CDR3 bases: TGTGCCAGCAGCGTAGTTGGCGGCTCCTACAATGAGCAGTTCTTC. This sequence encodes CASSVVGGSYNEQFF. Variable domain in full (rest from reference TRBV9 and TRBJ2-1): DSGVTQTPKHLITATGQRVTLRCSPRSGDLSVYWYQQSLDQGLQFLIQYYNGEERAKGNILERFSAQQFPDLHSELNLSSLELGDSALYFCASSVVGGSYNEQFFGPGTRLTVL.

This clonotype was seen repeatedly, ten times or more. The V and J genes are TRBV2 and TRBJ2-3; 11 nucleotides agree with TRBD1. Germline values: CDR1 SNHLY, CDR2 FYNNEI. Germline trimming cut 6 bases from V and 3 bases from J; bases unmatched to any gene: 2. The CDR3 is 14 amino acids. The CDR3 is CASRGQGATDTQYF. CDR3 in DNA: TGTGCCAGCAGAGGACAGGGGGCGACAGATACGCAGTATTTT.

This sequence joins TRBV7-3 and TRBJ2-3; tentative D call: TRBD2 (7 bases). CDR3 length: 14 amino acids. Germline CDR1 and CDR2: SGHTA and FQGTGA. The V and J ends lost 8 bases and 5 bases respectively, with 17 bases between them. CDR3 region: CASSPGGRGDTQYF. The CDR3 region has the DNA TGTGCCAGCTCCCCCGGGGGGCGGGGAGATACGCAGTATTTT.